Listed here is a single T cell receptor (beta chain). Antigen unknown. The data derive from a study of T cells expressing NK-cell markers. The overall study: Among the eight sequenced donors, seven tested HCMV-seropositive and one tested seronegative. Findings and limits, study-wide: A few of the donors also had these clonotypes leading their CD3+CD56-NKG2C+ fraction. Dominant NKG2C+ clonotypes in a handful of donors made up roughly 1.0-7.0% of CD8+ T cells.

TCRdb reprocessed the 5' RACE reads, keeping one entry per CDR3 protein, no DNA. The table lists 400,000 to 500,000 distinct CDR3 sequences. Germline V gives CDR1 SQVTM, CDR2 ANQGSEA. The length of the CDR3 is 14 residues. This chain connects TRBV29-1 to TRBJ2-7; without DNA, the TCRdb call of TRBD1 cannot be checked. The sequencing sample was made of blood T cells: a sorted CD56 or NKG2C T cell subset, CD4+ or CD8+ T cells, or bulk PBMC T cells (not recorded which). This sequence originates from a woman aged 18-70 years in good health. CDR3 protein: CSVGTGAGSYEQYF.